This is a list of T cell receptor beta chains from one sample in a study of vaccination and CD4 T cells after COVID-19. TCRdb itself ran the PCR reads through MiXCR, one entry per CDR3 protein. Of several thousand distinct CDR3 sequences listed, roughly 61% were seen once; the top ten hold roughly 12%. Antigen specificity for these receptors is unknown. Sequences were derived from cultured CD4+ T cells from blood, sampled after SARS-CoV-2 vaccination. These receptor sequences come from a human donor with COVID-19. Both conserved end residues are part of each CDR3. A D gene is named only where the DNA matches it firmly. A clone size is listed for some rows: how often the clone was seen (once, few, many), or a class if it is expanded.

>TRBJ1-2|TRBD1|once|TRBV7-2
TGTGCCAGCAGCTTAGGCAGGGGGCTCGGTGGCTACACCTTC
CASSLGRGLGGYTF
>TRBJ2-2|TRBD2|.|TRBV28
TGTGCCAGCAGTCCGGAGCTCGGGGGGGGGCTCGACGGGGAGCTGTTTTTT
CASSPELGGGLDGELFF
>TRBJ1-5|.|few|TRBV20-1
TGCAGTGCTAGAGATCCGACGGGTAGCAATCAGCCCCAGCATTTT
CSARDPTGSNQPQHF
>TRBJ1-1|.|.|TRBV6-5
TGTGCCAGCAGTTACTCGACCGTTGGGGGGGTTGAAGCTTTCTTT
CASSYSTVGGVEAFF
>TRBJ1-5|.|few|TRBV7-5
.
CISVPEAQGQGDQPQHF
>TRBJ1-2|.|.|TRBV28
TGTGCCAGCAGTTCTTTCCTAAAAAGCCAAAGGGATGGCTACACCTTC
CASSSFLKSQRDGYTF
>TRBJ2-5|TRBD2|large|TRBV11-2
TGTGCCAGCAGCAAAAGCGGGGGGGCCCTGGAGACCCAGTACTTC
CASSKSGGALETQYF
>TRBJ2-1|TRBD2|.|TRBV7-9
TGTGCCAGCAGCCGACTAGCGGGGGAATACAATGAGCAGTTCTTC
CASSRLAGEYNEQFF
>TRBJ2-5|.|.|TRBV29-1
TGCAGCGTTGAGGGAAGGGGTAGGGAGACCCAGTACTTC
CSVEGRGRETQYF
>TRBJ2-3|.|.|TRBV20-1
TGCAGTGCGCTTAAGGACGGCACAGATACGCAGTATTTT
CSALKDGTDTQYF
>TRBJ1-2|TRBD1|.|TRBV6-5
TGTGCCAGCAGTTCCATTACAGGGGGGTATGGCTACACCTTC
CASSSITGGYGYTF
>TRBJ2-5|.|once|TRBV5-4
TGTGCCAGCAGCTTGGCGGGGGCTGGGGAGACCCAGTACTTC
CASSLAGAGETQYF
>TRBJ1-1|.|few|TRBV10-3
TGTGCCATCAGCCGGGACCTGGGAAACACTGAAGCTTTCTTT
CAISRDLGNTEAFF
>TRBJ1-2|.|few|TRBV2
TGTGCCAGCAGGCCCGACAACTATGGCTACACCTTC
CASRPDNYGYTF
>TRBJ1-2|.|.|TRBV6-2/TRBV6-3
TGTGCCAGCAACCCCGTGGGGGGGGCCGGCTATGGCTACACCTTC
CASNPVGGAGYGYTF
>TRBJ1-1|.|.|TRBV6-2/TRBV6-3
TGTGCCAGCAGTGTGATTTATCGGGGAGGTACTGAAGCTTTCTTT
CASSVIYRGGTEAFF
>TRBJ1-5|.|.|TRBV27
TGTGCCAGCGGCCTTAAGAGGGGGGAGTCCCAGCATTTT
CASGLKRGESQHF
>TRBJ1-1|.|.|TRBV18
TGTGCCAGCTCAGCGGCTACAGGGATTGGGCACACTGAAGCTTTCTTT
CASSAATGIGHTEAFF
>TRBJ2-2|.|.|TRBV19
TGTGCCAGTAGCCCAAGTCCTACCGGGGAGCTGTTTTTT
CASSPSPTGELFF
>TRBJ2-1|TRBD1|.|TRBV24-1
TGTGCGACCAGTGACGGACAGGGTGAACTAATAAACAATGAGCAGTTCTTC
CATSDGQGELINNEQFF
>TRBJ2-5|.|.|TRBV7-9
TGTGCCAGCAGCCTCGAAACGATATGGGAGACCCAGTACTTC
CASSLETIWETQYF
>TRBJ2-5|.|.|TRBV9
TGTGCCAGCAGCGTAGCTCTCGAGACAGTGGAGACCCAGTACTTC
CASSVALETVETQYF
>TRBJ2-5|TRBD1|.|TRBV11-3
TGTGCCAGCAGCTCAACAGGGGGGCAGACCCAGTACTTC
CASSSTGGQTQYF
>TRBJ1-5|.|.|TRBV27
TGTGCCAGCAGTTTATTAGCGGGCGGGCCCCAGCATTTT
CASSLLAGGPQHF
>TRBJ2-5|.|.|TRBV10-1
TGCGCCAGCAGTGAGTCGGGAGAGACCCAGTGCTTC
CASSESGETQCF
>TRBJ2-5|.|.|TRBV6-1
TGTGCCAGCAGTGTAGACAGGCTTCCCGGGGAGACCCAGTACTTC
CASSVDRLPGETQYF
>TRBJ2-5|TRBD2|.|TRBV29-1
TGCAGCGGGATACCTAGCGGGCTAGAGACCCAGTACTTC
CSGIPSGLETQYF
>TRBJ1-2|.|.|TRBV20-1
TGCAGTGCTAGGTTGGAAGTCGCGGTCGGCTACACCTTC
CSARLEVAVGYTF
>TRBJ2-5|.|few|TRBV7-9
TGTGCCAGCAGCTTAGGTCAGGGAGTGGCCCAGTACTTC
CASSLGQGVAQYF
>TRBJ1-5|.|.|TRBV6-4
TGTGCCAGCAGTGAAGCGGGAGGACGGCAGCCCCAGCATTTT
CASSEAGGRQPQHF
>TRBJ1-2|.|few|TRBV24-1
TGTGCCACCAGTGATAGCCGTAAGGGCTACACCTTC
CATSDSRKGYTF
>TRBJ1-5|TRBD1|few|TRBV6-1
TGTGCCAGCTTAGACAGGGAGGGTCAGCCCCAGCATTTT
CASLDREGQPQHF
>TRBJ2-4|.|once|TRBV30
TGTGCCTGGAGCGACGTCAGCATTCAGTACTTC
CAWSDVSIQYF
>TRBJ1-1|TRBD1|once|TRBV6-1
TGTGCCGGCAACCGAGGAGGGGGCCGGGGCACTGAAGCTTTCTTT
CAGNRGGGRGTEAFF
>TRBJ2-7|.|.|TRBV28
TGTGCCAGCAGTTGGGGATCCTACGAGCAGTACTTC
CASSWGSYEQYF
>TRBJ2-7|.|.|TRBV2
TGTGCCAGCAGTGTCACCCACTACGAGCAGTACTTC
CASSVTHYEQYF
>TRBJ2-7|TRBD2|.|TRBV6-1
TGTGCCACCAAGCGCGAGCGGGGGTCCTACGAGCAGTACTTC
CATKRERGSYEQYF
>TRBJ2-5|.|.|TRBV10-3
TGTGCCGGACAGACAGCTCTCCGGGAGACCCAGTACTTC
CAGQTALRETQYF
>TRBJ2-1|.|.|TRBV6-5
TGTGCCAGCAGTTCCGTTGAGGGGATTGAGCAGTTCTTC
CASSSVEGIEQFF
>TRBJ2-7|TRBD2|medium-sized|TRBV4-2
TGTGCCAGCAGCCAAGATTTGTTTAATGCGGGGGGCCGCTACGAGCAGTACTTC
CASSQDLFNAGGRYEQYF
>TRBJ1-2|.|.|TRBV7-2
TGTGCCAGCAGCACGCCGGGTGGGTTTTGGGGCTACACCTTC
CASSTPGGFWGYTF
>TRBJ2-1|TRBD2|.|TRBV2
TGTGCCAGCAGGGTACTAGCGGCCTCCTACAATGAGCAGTTCTTC
CASRVLAASYNEQFF